This T cell receptor beta chain was observed in a study of identical twins. Template switching introduced a universal primer site, and the cDNA bore unique molecular identifiers. TCRdb re-analysed the 5' RACE reads in MiXCR, keeping a single row per CDR3 protein. The sample has some 690,000 distinct CDR3 sequences; approximately 22% are singletons. These data are also associated with another study on T cells expressing NK-cell markers. From that study: The study drew TCR beta repertoires from sorted CD3+CD56+NKG2C+, CD3+CD56+NKG2C- and CD3+CD56-NKG2C+ T cells. In the group of eight sequenced donors, seven were HCMV-seropositive and one was seronegative.

The material sequenced was PBMCs. The sequence came from a woman under 30 in good health.

This chain's CDR3 is CASSWNYEQYF. CDR3 nucleotide sequence: TGTGCCAGCAGCTGGAACTACGAGCAGTACTTC. The chain joins TRBV7-8 to TRBJ2-7; D uncertain. Trimming took off 4 bases at V and 3 bases at J, with 4 bases between the two ends. CDR1 is SGHVS and CDR2 is FQNEAQ in the germline V gene. The CDR3 runs to 11 residues.